The 6 T cell receptor beta chains reported below all come from one sample, sequenced in a study of blood T cell repertoires in COVID-19. Sequenced by immunoSEQ multiplex PCR; TCRdb stores in-frame clones only, minus some. This sample yields under 100,000 clones, of which approximately 89% are seen a single time; about a sixth belongs to the top ten. The source material was peripheral blood. All receptors come from a human donor in a cohort sampled during active COVID-19.

The chain links TRBV18 to TRBJ1-4; TRBD1 matches 8 bases. This CDR3 is built from 14 residues. Germline V CDR1 and CDR2: KGHSH, LQKENI. V lost 4 bases to trimming and J lost 10 bases; unmatched junction nucleotides: 8. The CDR3 is CASSLGQGLGKLFF. CDR3 bases: TGTGCCAGCTCACTCGGACAGGGCTTGGGAAAACTGTTTTTT.

V and J are TRBV6-2 or TRBV6-3 and TRBJ2-5; 7 bases are a match to TRBD2. V trimming: 5 bases; J trimming: 5 bases; junction bases outside the gene matches: 14. The CDR3 is 16 amino acids. CDR1 is MNHEY, CDR2 SVGEGT, per germline. In DNA form, the CDR3 reads TGTGCCAGCAGTGACGGGACTATTTCATGGGGGGAGACCCAGTACTTC. This codes for CASSDGTISWGETQYF.

This rearrangement joins TRBV29-1 to TRBJ2-1, with 8 bases identical to TRBD1. There are 13 residues in the CDR3. J was trimmed by 8 bases and V by 5 bases; bases with no gene match: 8. The germline CDR1 and CDR2 sequences are SQVTM and ANQGSEA. The CDR3 DNA reads as TGCAGCGTTTCCAGGGGGCGATACGATGAGCAGTTCTTC. Its protein product is CSVSRGRYDEQFF.

The chain recombines TRBV19 with TRBJ1-3, with D maybe TRBD1 (5 bases). The CDR3 runs 14 residues. V lost 3 bases, J lost 4 bases, and 10 bases lay in between. Germline loops: CDR1 LNHDA, CDR2 SQIVND (reference sequence). CDR3 sequence: CASSIGGDGNTIYF. Here the CDR3 DNA reads TGTGCCAGTAGTATTGGAGGGGACGGAAACACCATATATTTT.

This clone has a single count. The CDR3 reads CASSLEDSFSGYTF. The CDR3 DNA reads TGTGCCAGCAGCTTGGAGGACAGCTTTAGCGGCTACACCTTC. This sequence joins TRBV5-4 and TRBJ1-2, with D perhaps matching TRBD1 (6 bases). This CDR3 contains 14 residues. The germline gives CDR1 SGHNT, CDR2 YYREEE (reference sequence). V dropped 0 bases and J dropped 8 bases, with 14 bases sitting between them.

The V gene is TRBV7-9, the J gene TRBJ2-5; TRBD2 agrees at 7 bases. With V trimmed by 0 bases and J by 4 bases, 2 bases remained unmatched. The CDR3 totals 14 residues. Germline V CDR1 and CDR2: SEHNR, FQNEAQ (reference sequence). The CDR3 bases are TGTGCCAGCAGCTTAGCGGGGGGGAGAGAGACCCAGTACTTC. This encodes CASSLAGGRETQYF.